Sequencing of this T cell receptor beta chain was carried out in a study of blood T cell repertoires in COVID-19. Study in general: Samples of COVID-19 (acute and convalescent) were obtained from the United States, Italy and Spain.

This CDR3 is built from 15 residues. V was shortened by 5 bases and J by 2 bases, with 18 bases between the two germline ends. The V gene's germline CDR1 is SQVTM and CDR2 ANQGSEA. TCRdb's table, derived via immunoSEQ multiplex PCR, lists solely in-frame clones and lacks some. Of about 200,000 clones in the sample, around 83% are singletons; the top ten hold around 4.9%. Sequencing input: peripheral blood. The chain combines TRBV29-1 with TRBJ1-1; no clear D gene. The receptor comes from a woman over 75 with acute or convalescent COVID-19. The CDR3, as DNA: TGCAGCGTTTTTAGGAGACGAGGGTCCAACACTGAAGCTTTCTTT. Amino acid sequence: CSVFRRRGSNTEAFF.